This T cell receptor beta chain was obtained from a study of spatial heterogeneity in lung cancer. Study in general: The donors were 72 patients with non-small cell lung cancer that was early-stage and untreated. Whole-study findings and limits: Expanded tumor TCRs that were ubiquitous appeared in blood more at resection than follow-up.

Time point: blood at routine non-recurrence follow-up after resection. Whole RNA, which was extracted from tumor, nontumor lung tissue or frozen PBMC, was sequenced without any cell sorting. Germline-derived CDR1 and CDR2 are SNHLY and FYNNEI. V dropped 7 bases and J dropped 3 bases, with 15 bases sitting between them. There are 14 residues in the CDR3. This clonotype qualifies as medium-sized. No antigen is known for it. Via MiXCR, TCRdb re-called the 5' RACE reads, giving one row per CDR3 protein. The sample yields roughly 15,000 distinct CDR3 sequences, 19% seen once. The TCR was taken from a male donor with early-stage non-small cell lung cancer. The specimen comprised PBMCs, sampled at follow-up. V is TRBV2 and J is TRBJ1-1; no clear D. CDR3 amino acids: CASTRINWDTEAFF. As DNA, the CDR3 is TGTGCCAGCACCCGAATAAATTGGGACACTGAAGCTTTCTTT.